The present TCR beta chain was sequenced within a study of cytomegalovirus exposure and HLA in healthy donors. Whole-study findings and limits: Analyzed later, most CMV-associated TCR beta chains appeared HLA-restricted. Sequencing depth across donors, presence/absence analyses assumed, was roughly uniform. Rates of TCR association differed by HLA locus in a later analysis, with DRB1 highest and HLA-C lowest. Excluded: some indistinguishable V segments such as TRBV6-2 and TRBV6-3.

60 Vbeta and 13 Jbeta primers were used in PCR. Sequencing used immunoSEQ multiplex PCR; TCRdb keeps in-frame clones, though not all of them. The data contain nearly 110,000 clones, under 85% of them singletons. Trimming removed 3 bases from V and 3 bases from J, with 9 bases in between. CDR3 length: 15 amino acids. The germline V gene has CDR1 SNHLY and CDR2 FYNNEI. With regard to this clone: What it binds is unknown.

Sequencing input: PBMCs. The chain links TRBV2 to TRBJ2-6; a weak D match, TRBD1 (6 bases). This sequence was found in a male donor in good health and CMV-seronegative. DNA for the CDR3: TGTGCCAGCAGTGAGCCAGGGGTTGGGGCCAACGTCCTGACTTTC. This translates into CASSEPGVGANVLTF.